The entry below describes one T cell receptor (beta chain). The data originate from a study of blood T cell repertoires in COVID-19. About the research overall: From the United States, Italy and Spain came samples of acute and convalescent COVID-19. From T cells, B-cell-depleted T cells, or PBMCs came the material, which was cDNA or gDNA.

V dropped 2 bases and J dropped 6 bases, with 17 bases sitting between them. CDR3 length: 16 residues. CDR1 MNHEY and CDR2 SVGAGI come from the germline V gene. The authors' processing: From reference gene primer amplification, estimates of nucleated cell counts were derived. Clones were sequenced by immunoSEQ multiplex PCR, and TCRdb holds only the in-frame ones, with some missing. The DNA gave D and trimming, while V, J and clone size come from that table. The sample has 200,000 to 250,000 clones; approximately 86% are singletons. The sequence derives from a woman younger than 45 who had recovered from COVID-19. The sample consisted of peripheral blood. V is TRBV6-5 and J is TRBJ2-1, with D perhaps TRBD2 (5 bases). CDR3 protein: CASSYNTQPGGNEQFF. CDR3 bases: TGTGCCAGCAGTTACAACACCCAACCTGGAGGCAATGAGCAGTTCTTC.